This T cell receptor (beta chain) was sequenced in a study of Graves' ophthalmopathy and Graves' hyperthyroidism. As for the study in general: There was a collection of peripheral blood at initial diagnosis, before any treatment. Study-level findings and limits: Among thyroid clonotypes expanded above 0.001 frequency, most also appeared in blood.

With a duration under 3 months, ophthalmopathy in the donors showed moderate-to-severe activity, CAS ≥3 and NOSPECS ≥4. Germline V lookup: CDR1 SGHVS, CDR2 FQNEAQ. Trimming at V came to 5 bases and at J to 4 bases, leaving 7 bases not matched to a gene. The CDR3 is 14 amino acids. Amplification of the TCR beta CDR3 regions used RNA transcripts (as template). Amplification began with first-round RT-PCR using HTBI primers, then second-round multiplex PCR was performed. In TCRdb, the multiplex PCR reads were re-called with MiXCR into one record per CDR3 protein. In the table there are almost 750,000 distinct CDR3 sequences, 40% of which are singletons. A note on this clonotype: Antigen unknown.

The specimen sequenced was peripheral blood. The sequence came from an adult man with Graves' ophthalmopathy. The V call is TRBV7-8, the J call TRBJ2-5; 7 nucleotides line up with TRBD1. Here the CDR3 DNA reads TGTGCCAGCAGCCTCACTAGGGGGCGAGAGACCCAGTACTTC. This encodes CASSLTRGRETQYF.